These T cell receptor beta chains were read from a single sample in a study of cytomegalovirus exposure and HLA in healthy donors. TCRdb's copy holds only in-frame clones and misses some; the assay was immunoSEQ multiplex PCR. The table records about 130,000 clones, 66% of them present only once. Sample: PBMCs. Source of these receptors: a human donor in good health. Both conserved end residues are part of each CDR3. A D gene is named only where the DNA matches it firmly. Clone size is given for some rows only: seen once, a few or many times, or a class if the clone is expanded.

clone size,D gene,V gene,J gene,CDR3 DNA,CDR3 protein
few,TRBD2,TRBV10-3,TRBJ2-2,TGTGCCATCAGTGCTGGGACTAGCGGGAGTGTGTACACCGGGGAGCTGTTTTTT,CAISAGTSGSVYTGELFF
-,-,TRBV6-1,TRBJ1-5,TGTGCCAGCATGGGCCGTCGGGGAGGGGACCAGCCCCAGCATTTT,CASMGRRGGDQPQHF
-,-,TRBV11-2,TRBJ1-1,TGTGCCAGCAGCTCAGGTCTCCCGGGGACTGAAGCTTTCTTT,CASSSGLPGTEAFF
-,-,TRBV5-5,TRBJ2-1,TGTGCCAGCAGCTTGAATAACTTGGGTCTCAGGAATGAGCAGTTCTTC,CASSLNNLGLRNEQFF
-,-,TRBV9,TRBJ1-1,TGTGCCAGCAGCGTATCGGGGGGCGCAGTAGGCACTGAAGCTTTCTTT,CASSVSGGAVGTEAFF
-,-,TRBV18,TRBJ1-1,TGTGCCAGCTCACCACGACAGCTGAACACTGAAGCTTTCTTT,CASSPRQLNTEAFF
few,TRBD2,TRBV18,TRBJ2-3,TGTGCCAGCTCACCACCGGTTAGCGGGACCACAGATACGCAGTATTTT,CASSPPVSGTTDTQYF
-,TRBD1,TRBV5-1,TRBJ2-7,TGCGCCAGCAGCTTTACCGTGACAGGGAGCTCCTACGAGCAGTACTTC,CASSFTVTGSSYEQYF
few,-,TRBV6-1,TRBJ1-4,TGTGCCAGCAGGGTCCTAACAGCCCCTAATGAAAAACTGTTTTTT,CASRVLTAPNEKLFF
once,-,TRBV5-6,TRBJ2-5,TGTGCCAGCAGCTCAGTGGGCGCATGGATTTTGACCCAGTACTTC,CASSSVGAWILTQYF
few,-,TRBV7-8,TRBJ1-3,TGTGCCAGCAGCTTCGGAGTCACTGGAAACACCATATATTTT,CASSFGVTGNTIYF
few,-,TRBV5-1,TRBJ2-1,TGCGCCAGCAGCTTGGACAGGGTGGGGAACGAGCAGTTCTTC,CASSLDRVGNEQFF
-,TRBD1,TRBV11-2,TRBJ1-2,TGTGCCAGCAGCCCAGGGACAGCTTTCTATGGCTACACCTTC,CASSPGTAFYGYTF
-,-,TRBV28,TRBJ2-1,TGTGCCAACCCAACCCGGAGGGCTAGTAATGAGCAGTTCTTC,CANPTRRASNEQFF
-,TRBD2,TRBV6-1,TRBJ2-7,TGTGCCAGCAGTGGCCCCCCATTCCTAGCGGGACGATCCGAGCAGTACTTC,CASSGPPFLAGRSEQYF
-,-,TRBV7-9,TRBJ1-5,TGTGCCAGCAGCTCGACAGAAAATCAGCCCCAGCATTTT,CASSSTENQPQHF
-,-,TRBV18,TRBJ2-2,TGTGCCAGCTCAGAATCCACGAGGGCCGCCGGGGAGCTGTTTTTT,CASSESTRAAGELFF
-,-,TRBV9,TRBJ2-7,TGTGCCAGCAGCGTCGCTAGCGACTATGGGGCGTACTACGAGCAGTACTTC,CASSVASDYGAYYEQYF
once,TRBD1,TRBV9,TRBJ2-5,TGTGCCAGCAGCGCGACGGACAGGGATGGAGAGACCCAGTACTTC,CASSATDRDGETQYF
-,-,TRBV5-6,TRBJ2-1,TGTGCCAGCAGCTTCGTTCAGGGTGGTGGGCACAATGAGCAGTTCTTC,CASSFVQGGGHNEQFF
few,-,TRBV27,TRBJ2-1,TGTGCCAGCAGTTTATTGGGACTCTCCGATTACAATGAGCAGTTCTTC,CASSLLGLSDYNEQFF
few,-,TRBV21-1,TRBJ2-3,TGTGCCTACCCGGAGAATACGCAGTATTTT,CAYPENTQYF
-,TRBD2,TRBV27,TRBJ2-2,TGTGCCAGCAGTCAACCCAGCGGGAGAGAGGCCGGGGAGCTGTTTTTT,CASSQPSGREAGELFF
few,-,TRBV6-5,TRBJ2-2,TGTGCCAGCAGTTATTCTTATAACACCGGGGAGCTGTTTTTT,CASSYSYNTGELFF
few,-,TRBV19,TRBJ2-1,TGTGCCAGTAACCCCAGGATAAGCTCCTACAATGAGCAGTTCTTC,CASNPRISSYNEQFF
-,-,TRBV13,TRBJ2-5,TGTGCCAGCAGCTCACGGGTGATCCCGCAAGAGACCCAGTACTTC,CASSSRVIPQETQYF
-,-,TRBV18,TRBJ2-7,TGTGCCAGCGGGTCCAGGGGCTACGAGCAGTACTTC,CASGSRGYEQYF
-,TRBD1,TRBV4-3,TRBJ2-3,TGCGCCAGCAGCCAAGATTTCGGCAGGGGGTTTGATACGCAGTATTTT,CASSQDFGRGFDTQYF
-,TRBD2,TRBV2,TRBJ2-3,TGTGCCAGCACCCCACTAGCGGGAGCAGATACGCAGTATTTT,CASTPLAGADTQYF
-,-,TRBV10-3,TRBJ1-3,TGTGCCATCAGTGGTCAGGCAGTCTCTGGAAACACCATATATTTT,CAISGQAVSGNTIYF
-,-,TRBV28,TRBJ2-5,TGTGCCAGCAGCCTCGGGAGACAAGAGACCCAGTACTTC,CASSLGRQETQYF
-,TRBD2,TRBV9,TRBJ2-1,TGTGCCAGCAGCGCGACTAGCGGGGGAGTTAATGAGCAGTTCTTC,CASSATSGGVNEQFF
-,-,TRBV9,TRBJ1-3,TGTGCCAGCACCGAAGACGGAAGACTCTTGAACTCTGGAAACACCATATATTTT,CASTEDGRLLNSGNTIYF
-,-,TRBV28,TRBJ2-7,TGTGCCAGCTTAACCTTTGGACGCGGGTCCTACGAGCAGTACTTC,CASLTFGRGSYEQYF
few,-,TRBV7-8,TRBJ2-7,TGTGCCAGCAGTTCGTCGAGGGTCTACGAGCAGTACTTC,CASSSSRVYEQYF
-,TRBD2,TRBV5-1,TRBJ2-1,TGCGCCAGCAGCTTAGCGGGAGTGTCCTACAATGAGCAGTTCTTC,CASSLAGVSYNEQFF
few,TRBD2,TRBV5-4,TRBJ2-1,TGTGCCAGCAGCGACGGGACTAGGTTCAATGAGCAGTTCTTC,CASSDGTRFNEQFF
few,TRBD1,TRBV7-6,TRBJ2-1,TGTGCCAGCAGCCAAAACCCTCTTTTTAGGGGGCGACGGAATGAGCAGTTCTTC,CASSQNPLFRGRRNEQFF
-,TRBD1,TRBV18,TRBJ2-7,TGTGCCAGCTCAGGGGGCTGGGACAGGGCAACTTACGAGCAGTACTTC,CASSGGWDRATYEQYF
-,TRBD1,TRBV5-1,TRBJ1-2,TGCGCCAGCAGCTTCGACAGGGACGGCTACACCTTC,CASSFDRDGYTF
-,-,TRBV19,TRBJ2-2,TGTGCCAGTAGTAGATCTGGGCGAGGGATTAACACCGGGGAGCTGTTTTTT,CASSRSGRGINTGELFF
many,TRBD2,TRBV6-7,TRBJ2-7,TGTGCCAGCATTCTCGCACCGAGAGGACTAGCGGGTTCTAGTCGTTCCTACGAGCAGTACTTC,CASILAPRGLAGSSRSYEQYF
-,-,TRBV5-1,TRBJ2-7,TGCGCCAGCAGCCCTGTGGGGGCTTTCTCCTACGAGCAGTACTTC,CASSPVGAFSYEQYF
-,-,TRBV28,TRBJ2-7,TGTGCCAGCAGCCGCACTGGAGGTCCTCAATACGAGCAGTACTTC,CASSRTGGPQYEQYF
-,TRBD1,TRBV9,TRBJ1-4,TGTGCCAGCAGCGCAGCCGTGGGACAGCGGGGGGAAAAACTGTTTTTT,CASSAAVGQRGEKLFF
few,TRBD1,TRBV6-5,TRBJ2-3,TGTGCCAGACCGGGACAGGGAGGAGATACGCAGTATTTT,CARPGQGGDTQYF
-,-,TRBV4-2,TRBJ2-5,TGTGCCAGCAGCCAAGAGGGGAGAAGAGGAGAGACCCAGTACTTC,CASSQEGRRGETQYF
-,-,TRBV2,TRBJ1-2,TGTGCCAGCAGTGTCGAGGAGGGCTATGGCTACACCTTC,CASSVEEGYGYTF
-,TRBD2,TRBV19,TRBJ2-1,TGTGCCAGTAGTTTTGGGAGGACTAGCCACAATGAGCAGTTCTTC,CASSFGRTSHNEQFF
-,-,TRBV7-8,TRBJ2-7,TGTGCCAGCAGCCCAAGCGGGCCGGGCGAGCAGTACTTC,CASSPSGPGEQYF
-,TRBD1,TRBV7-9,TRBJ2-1,TGTGCCAGCAGCTTAGGACAGGGGGTTTACAATGAGCAGTTCTTC,CASSLGQGVYNEQFF
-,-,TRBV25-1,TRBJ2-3,TGTGCCAGCAGTGACTCCGTCGGAGATACGCAGTATTTT,CASSDSVGDTQYF
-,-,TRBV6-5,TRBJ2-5,TGTGCCAGCAGTTACGGGAGTAAAGAGACCCAGTACTTC,CASSYGSKETQYF